This T cell receptor (beta chain) was sequenced in a study of graft-versus-host responses after intestinal transplantation. Turning to the study itself: Each of the recipients got a multivisceral, liver-intestinal, or isolated intestinal transplant.

Study-wide findings and caveats: Early HvG declines after transplant were associated with peak circulating GvH clone levels.

Clones were sequenced by immunoSEQ multiplex PCR, and TCRdb holds only the in-frame ones, with some missing. This repertoire shows 80,000 to 100,000 clones, roughly 92% found once; its top ten account for around 0.17%. Turning to this clone: Antigen unknown.

The CDR3 extends over 16 amino acids. The V segment lost 4 bases and the J segment 3 bases; nucleotides outside the gene matches: 3. CDR1 LGHNA and CDR2 YNFKEQ come from the germline V gene. V usage is TRBV4-2 and J usage is TRBJ2-1, with 13 bases fitting TRBD2. The sequences come from unstimulated CD4+ T cells sorted from spleen or lymph node cells, collected before intestinal transplant. The clonotype was recovered from a human donor who received an intestinal transplant. CDR3 amino acids: CASSRRLAGGYNEQFF. CDR3 bases: TGTGCCAGCAGCCGACGACTAGCGGGGGGCTACAATGAGCAGTTCTTC.